The clone carrying this T cell receptor beta chain has only a few counts. Template material for amplifying TCR beta CDR3 regions consisted of RNA transcripts. TCR CDR3 underwent first-round RT-PCR with the HTBI primer set. TCRdb re-called the multiplex PCR reads with MiXCR, one entry per CDR3 protein. Of around 660,000 distinct CDR3 sequences listed, just under 45% are singletons. V shed 4 bases, J shed 0 bases, and the junction held 9 bases outside the gene matches. Per the germline V gene, CDR1 is DFQATT and CDR2 is SNEGSKA (reference sequence). This CDR3 has 15 amino acids. This sample was taken from a study of T cells in Graves' hyperthyroidism and ophthalmopathy.

The rearrangement links TRBV20-1 to TRBJ2-7; 7 positions match TRBD1. The sample was peripheral blood or thyroid tissue (not recorded which). The source of this sequence is an adult man with Graves' disease, either hyperthyroidism or ophthalmopathy (not recorded which). The CDR3 region has the DNA TGCAGTGCTAAACCCGGGACAGCCATCTCCTACGAGCAGTACTTC. This gives the protein CSAKPGTAISYEQYF.